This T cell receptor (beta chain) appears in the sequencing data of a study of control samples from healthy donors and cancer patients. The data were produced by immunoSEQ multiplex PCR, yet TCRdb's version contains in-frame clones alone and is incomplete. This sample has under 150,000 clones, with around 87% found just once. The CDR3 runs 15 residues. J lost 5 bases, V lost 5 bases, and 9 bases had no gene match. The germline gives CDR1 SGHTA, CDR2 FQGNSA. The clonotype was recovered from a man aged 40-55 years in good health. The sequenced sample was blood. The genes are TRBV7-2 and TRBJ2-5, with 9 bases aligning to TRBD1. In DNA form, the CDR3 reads TGTGCCAGCAGCCTTTACAGGGGGCGCGAGGAGACCCAGTACTTC. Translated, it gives CASSLYRGREETQYF.